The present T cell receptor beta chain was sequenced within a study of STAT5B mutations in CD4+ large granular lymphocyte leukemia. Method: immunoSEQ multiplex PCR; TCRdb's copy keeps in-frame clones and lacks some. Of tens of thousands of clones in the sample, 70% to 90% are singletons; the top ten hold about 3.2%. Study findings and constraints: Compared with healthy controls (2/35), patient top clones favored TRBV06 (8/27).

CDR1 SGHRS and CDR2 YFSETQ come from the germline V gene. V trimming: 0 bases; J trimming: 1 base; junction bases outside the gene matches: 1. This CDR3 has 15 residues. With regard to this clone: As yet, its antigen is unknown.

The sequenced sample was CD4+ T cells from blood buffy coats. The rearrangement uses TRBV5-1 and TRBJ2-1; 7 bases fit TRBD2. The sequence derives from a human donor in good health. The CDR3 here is CASSLDSGSYNEQFF. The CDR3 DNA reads TGCGCCAGCAGCTTGGATAGCGGGTCCTACAATGAGCAGTTCTTC.